Shown below are 20 T cell receptor beta chains from a single sample sequenced in a study of blood T cells in healthy people across ages. The second PCR ran roughly 7 to 12 cycles with a sample-barcoded 5' primer and J-beta primers. TCRdb ran MiXCR on the 5' RACE reads and lists one entry per CDR3 protein. The table includes about 1.8 million distinct CDR3 sequences, less than 50% detected once. The sample was blood. These receptors were taken from a woman aged 40 to 50 in good health.

The chain links TRBV9 to TRBJ1-2; 8 nucleotides line up with TRBD1. CDR3 length: 15 residues. Per the germline V gene, CDR1 is SGDLS and CDR2 is YYNGEE. Unmatched junction bases numbered 6, after V lost 4 bases and J lost 1 base. The chain's CDR3 is CASSPWTGINYGYTF. In nucleotides, the CDR3 is TGTGCCAGCAGCCCGTGGACAGGGATTAACTATGGCTACACCTTC.

This clonotype was found a few times. The V and J genes are TRBV29-1 and TRBJ2-7; 9 positions agree with TRBD2. There are 14 residues in the CDR3. CDR1 is SQVTM, CDR2 ANQGSEA, per germline. V was clipped by 4 bases and J by 0 bases; unmatched bases: 4. The CDR3 nucleotides read TGCAGCGTTGTTAGCGGGGGAAGCTCCTACGAGCAGTACTTC. It codes for CSVVSGGSSYEQYF.

The chain carries TRBV4-2 and TRBJ1-1; 9 nucleotides match TRBD1. The CDR3 runs 15 residues. V dropped 1 base and J dropped 7; count of bases not matched to a gene: 7. Germline loops: CDR1 LGHNA, CDR2 YNFKEQ. This chain's CDR3 is CASSQGGTGISEAFF. Written as DNA, the CDR3 is TGTGCCAGCAGCCAAGGGGGGACAGGGATTAGTGAAGCTTTCTTT.

This clonotype was counted only a few times. CDR3 coding DNA: TGTGCCAGCAGCGTAACAAGGGGGCCCGGGGCCAACGTCCTGACTTTC. Residues: CASSVTRGPGANVLTF. This chain connects TRBV6-2 or TRBV6-3 to TRBJ2-6; 7 nucleotides line up with TRBD1. V lost 6 bases to trimming and J lost 4 bases; unmatched junction nucleotides: 9. This CDR3 has 16 amino acids. Per germline, CDR1 MNHEY and CDR2 SVGEGT.

The chain recombines TRBV29-1 with TRBJ1-4; 8 bases fit TRBD1. Germline CDR1 reads SQVTM; CDR2 reads ANQGSEA. The junction had 9 bases not matched to a gene; V was cut back by 7 bases and J by 8 bases. This CDR3 has 13 residues. The CDR3: CSAQTGVREKLFF. CDR3 coding DNA: TGCAGCGCCCAGACAGGGGTTCGGGAAAAACTGTTTTTT. Looking up the rest from reference TRBV29-1 and TRBJ1-4 gives the full variable domain: SAVISQKPSRDICQRGTSLTIQCQVDSQVTMMFWYRQQPGQSLTLIATANQGSEATYESGFVIDKFPISRPNLTFSTLTVSNMSPEDSSIYLCSAQTGVREKLFFGSGTQLSVL.

This chain joins TRBV6-5 and TRBJ1-2, with D uncertain. V lost 2 bases and J lost 7, with 8 bases in between. The CDR3 has 12 residues. In germline, CDR1 is MNHEY, CDR2 SVGAGI. The CDR3 DNA follows: TGTGCCAGCAGTTACGAGGGTTTTGGCTACACCTTC. Translation: CASSYEGFGYTF.

This clonotype was detected only a few times. The J gene is TRBJ2-7, the V gene TRBV12-3 or TRBV12-4, with a possible D match to TRBD1 (6 bases). The better agreement between TRBJ2-5 and the DNA end casts doubt on the J call. The CDR3 totals 14 residues. In DNA, the CDR3 is TGTGCCAGCAGTTTAACAGGGAATTGGGAGACCCAGTACTTC. Amino acid sequence: CASSLTGNWETQYF.

The genes are TRBV20-1 and TRBJ2-3; 11 nucleotides line up with TRBD2. This CDR3 comprises 14 residues. The germline CDR1 and CDR2 sequences are DFQATT and SNEGSKA (reference sequence). The V and J ends lost 6 bases and 2 bases, in that order; junction bases with no gene match: 4. In DNA form, the CDR3 reads TGCAGTGCCCGACTAGCGGGGATCACAGATACGCAGTATTTT. Protein: CSARLAGITDTQYF.

The J gene is TRBJ1-6, the V gene TRBV5-1; possible D gene TRBD1, 6 bases. CDR3 length: 14 residues. From germline, CDR1 is SGHRS and CDR2 YFSETQ. V lost 9 bases and J 5 bases, leaving 15 bases between the germline ends. CDR3 DNA sequence: TGCGCCACCTCGACAGGTTCCGATAATTCACCCCTCCACTTT. This encodes CATSTGSDNSPLHF. The whole variable domain, remainder taken from reference TRBV5-1 and TRBJ1-6, is KAGVTQTPRYLIKTRGQQVTLSCSPISGHRSVSWYQQTPGQGLQFLFEYFSETQRNKGNFPGRFSGRQFSNSRSEMNVSTLELGDSALYLCATSTGSDNSPLHFGNGTRLTVT.

The table lists this clonotype with a few counts. V usage is TRBV4-3 and J usage is TRBJ2-1; 11 bases are a match to TRBD2. The germline V gene has CDR1 LGHNA and CDR2 YSLEER. Unmatched junction bases numbered 9, after V lost 1 base and J lost 7 bases. CDR3 length equals 17 residues. The CDR3 protein is CASSQGSSSGGANEQFF. The CDR3 DNA sequence: TGCGCCAGCAGCCAAGGAAGTAGTAGCGGGGGGGCTAATGAGCAGTTCTTC.

This chain joins TRBV7-8 and TRBJ2-6; D may correspond to TRBD1 or TRBD2 (5 bases each). From germline, CDR1 is SGHVS and CDR2 FQNEAQ. CDR3 length equals 17 residues. Trimming took off 4 bases at V and 3 bases at J, with 16 bases between the two ends. The CDR3 nucleotides read TGTGCCAGCAGCTCAGGGTATCAGAGGGGTGGGGCCAACGTCCTGACTTTC. Translation gives CASSSGYQRGGANVLTF.

Turning to this clonotype: Mismatch with germline at one junction end may stem from a read error. CDR3 residues: CASSKRTANCGYTF. In nucleotides, the CDR3 is TGTGCCAGCAGCAAGCGGACAGCCAACTGTGGCTACACCTTC. This sequence joins TRBV6-6 and TRBJ1-2; D perhaps matches TRBD1 (6 bases). Germline CDR1 reads MNHNY; CDR2 reads SVGAGI (reference sequence). The CDR3 has 14 residues.

In its sample, this clonotype was seen a few times. This chain uses TRBV6-1 with TRBJ2-3; 11 bases line up with TRBD2. CDR1 and CDR2 from the germline V gene are MNHNS and SASEGT. The trim removed 6 bases at V and 6 bases at J, leaving 5 bases unmatched. The CDR3 has 14 amino acids. This CDR3 reads CASRLAGEGDTQYF. CDR3 bases: TGTGCCAGCAGACTAGCGGGGGAGGGCGATACGCAGTATTTT.

This clonotype was seen more than once but under ten times. The chain employs TRBV20-1 and TRBJ2-7; TRBD1 is a possible D gene (6 bases). From germline, CDR1 is DFQATT and CDR2 SNEGSKA (reference sequence). The CDR3 length is 15 residues. Trimming took 5 bases from V and 0 from J, leaving 17 bases between them. In DNA, the CDR3 is TGCAGTGCTCACACCCCGGGACATCTCTCCTACGAGCAGTACTTC. Residues: CSAHTPGHLSYEQYF.

The J gene is TRBJ1-2, the V gene TRBV6-2 or TRBV6-3; perhaps TRBD1 as D (6 bases). This CDR3 has 17 residues. V lost 6 bases to trimming and J lost 5 bases, with 25 bases between them. CDR1 is MNHEY, CDR2 SVGEGT, per germline. CDR3 region: CASSLDLKPGVLYGYTF. The CDR3 nucleotides are TGTGCCAGCAGCCTGGACCTCAAGCCAGGGGTGTTGTATGGCTACACCTTC.

This clonotype was detected many times. This chain links TRBV29-1 with TRBJ2-1; 7 bases are shared with TRBD1. The CDR3 loop spans 12 amino acids. CDR1 SQVTM and CDR2 ANQGSEA come from the germline V gene. The V segment lost 8 bases and the J segment 3 bases; nucleotides outside the gene matches: 4. The CDR3 region is CSFRDSYNEQFF. The CDR3 DNA is TGCAGCTTCCGGGACAGCTACAATGAGCAGTTCTTC.

The chain joins TRBV29-1 to TRBJ2-3; D remains unclear. The CDR3 covers 15 residues. Germline V CDR1 and CDR2: SQVTM, ANQGSEA. V gave up 0 bases and J gave up 4 bases, with 14 bases separating them. The CDR3 loop is CSVEDLQTPADTQYF. The CDR3 nucleotides are TGCAGCGTTGAAGATTTACAGACCCCGGCAGATACGCAGTATTTT.

This clonotype was counted once. This rearrangement joins TRBV11-2 to TRBJ2-7; possible D gene TRBD2, 6 bases. The CDR3 contains 14 residues. The V end was cut by 5 bases, the J end by 0 bases, with 11 bases between. Germline values: CDR1 SGHAT, CDR2 FQNNGV. CDR3: CASSTRDFSYEQYF. For the CDR3, the DNA is TGTGCCAGCAGCACCCGGGACTTCTCCTACGAGCAGTACTTC.

The chain employs TRBV11-1 and TRBJ2-1; 7 positions agree with TRBD1. The CDR3 has 17 amino acids. The germline V gene has CDR1 SGHAT and CDR2 FQDESV (reference sequence). Trimming removed 1 base from V and 8 bases from J; junction bases left unmatched: 14. CDR3 region: CASSLEGASGSTYEQFF. Here the CDR3 DNA reads TGTGCCAGCAGCTTAGAGGGGGCATCAGGGAGTACATATGAGCAGTTCTTC.

This chain uses TRBV29-1 with TRBJ1-1; D is perhaps TRBD1 (6 bases). Per the germline V gene, CDR1 is SQVTM and CDR2 is ANQGSEA. V lost 7 bases, J lost 3 bases, and 12 bases lay in between. CDR3 length: 12 residues. The CDR3 bases are TGCAGCGCGACTGAGGGGGACACTGAAGCTTTCTTT. Translation gives CSATEGDTEAFF.